This T cell receptor (beta chain) was sequenced during a study of regulatory T cells in long-lasting Graves disease. iRepertoire HTBI primers and Arm-PCR of CDR3 regions built TCR beta libraries. TCRdb re-called the multiplex PCR reads with MiXCR, one entry per CDR3 protein. The sample gives fewer than 550,000 distinct CDR3 sequences, about 16% of which show up once; around a quarter is in the top ten. Sample time point: newly diagnosed GD, antithyroid drugs for less than 3 months. After RNA was extracted from PBMCs, the TCR library was made from it. Separately, the same data were catalogued under a study of T cells in Graves' hyperthyroidism and ophthalmopathy.

The sample consisted of peripheral blood mononuclear cells (PBMCs), taken at new diagnosis, from a patient treated with antithyroid drugs. This TCR came from a woman aged 40 to 65 with Graves disease.

CDR3 protein: CSANSQPDQPQHF. DNA for the CDR3: TGCAGTGCCAACTCTCAACCCGATCAGCCCCAGCATTTT. This chain connects TRBV20-1 to TRBJ1-5; D remains ambiguous. CDR1 and CDR2 from the germline V gene are DFQATT and SNEGSKA (reference sequence). With 6 bases removed from V and 5 bases from J, the gap between germline ends came to 14 bases. The length of the CDR3 is 13 residues.